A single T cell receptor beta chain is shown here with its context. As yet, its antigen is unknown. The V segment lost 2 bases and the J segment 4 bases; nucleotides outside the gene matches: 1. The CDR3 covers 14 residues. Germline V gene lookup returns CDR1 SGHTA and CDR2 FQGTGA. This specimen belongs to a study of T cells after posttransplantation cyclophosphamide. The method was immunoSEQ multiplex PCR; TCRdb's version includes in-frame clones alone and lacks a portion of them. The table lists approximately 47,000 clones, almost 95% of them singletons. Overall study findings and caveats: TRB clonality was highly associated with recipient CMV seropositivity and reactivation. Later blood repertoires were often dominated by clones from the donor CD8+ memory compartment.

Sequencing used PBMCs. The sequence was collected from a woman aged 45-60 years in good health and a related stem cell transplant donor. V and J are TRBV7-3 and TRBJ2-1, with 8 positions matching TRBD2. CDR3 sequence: CASSLSSGYNEQFF. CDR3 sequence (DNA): TGTGCCAGCAGCTTATCTAGCGGGTACAATGAGCAGTTCTTC.